Listed here are 17 T cell receptor beta chains from one sample, sequenced in a study of molecular identifiers for immune sequencing clone quantification. Each CDR3 protein is one row after TCRdb ran MiXCR on the PCR reads. The sample yields over 85,000 distinct CDR3 sequences, about 32% seen once. Material for sequencing was naive CD8+ T cells from blood, with Jurkat cell RNA spiked in. The subset denotes: FACS-sorted CD8+CD4-CCR7+CD45RA+ naive T cells. The receptors come from a human donor in good health. Some libraries in this study had Jurkat cell RNA spiked in.

This chain uses TRBV6-6 with TRBJ2-7; no reliable D call. This CDR3 comprises 13 residues. Trimming left V 6 bases short and J 2 bases short, with 11 bases between. CDR1 is MNHNY and CDR2 is SVGAGI in the germline V gene (reference sequence). The DNA of the CDR3 is TGTGCCAGCAGAGATTCTAATCCCTACGAGCAGTACTTC. Its protein is CASRDSNPYEQYF.

In this sample, this clonotype turned up a few times. The V call is TRBV12-3 or TRBV12-4, the J call TRBJ1-5; 7 bases are shared with TRBD1. There are 12 residues in the CDR3. With V trimmed by 5 bases and J by 14 bases, 9 bases remained unmatched. The CDR3, as DNA: TGTGCCAGCAGTCAGGGACAGCAGCTTGAGCATTTT. It encodes CASSQGQQLEHF.

V gene TRBV7-9 combines with J gene TRBJ2-2, with D possibly being TRBD2 (5 bases). Germline CDR1 reads SEHNR; CDR2 reads FQNEAQ (reference sequence). Trimming took 5 bases from V and 5 from J, leaving 15 bases between them. This CDR3 comprises 15 residues. CDR3 region: CASSHTPLATGELFF. CDR3 coding DNA: TGTGCCAGCAGCCACACCCCCCTAGCTACCGGGGAGCTGTTTTTT. Full variable domain (remainder filled in from reference TRBV7-9 and TRBJ2-2): DTGVSQNPRHKITKRGQNVTFRCDPISEHNRLYWYRQTLGQGPEFLTYFQNEAQLEKSRLLSDRFSAERPKGSFSTLEIQRTEQGDSAMYLCASSHTPLATGELFFGEGSRLTVL.

The table lists this clonotype with a few counts. The chain carries TRBV7-6 and TRBJ2-5; tentatively, D is TRBD2 (6 bases). Germline V CDR1 and CDR2: SGHVS, FNYEAQ. There are 14 residues in the CDR3. Trimming cost V 8 bases and J 4 bases, with 17 bases left between them. The CDR3, as DNA: TGTGCCAGCGGCTCGGACGGGAGTGGAGAGACCCAGTACTTC. Its protein is CASGSDGSGETQYF.

The chain carries TRBV10-3 and TRBJ2-5; no clear D gene. The CDR3 covers 14 residues. Per germline, CDR1 ENHRY and CDR2 SYGVKD. V dropped 2 bases and J dropped 0 bases, with 7 bases sitting between them. The CDR3 region is CAISELDNQETQYF. CDR3 bases: TGTGCCATCAGTGAGCTCGACAACCAAGAGACCCAGTACTTC.

In regard to this clonotype: A much larger clone sits a single nucleotide away, making a read error possible. J is TRBJ2-5 and V is TRBV28; tentatively, D is TRBD1 or TRBD2 (5 bases each). CDR1 and CDR2 (germline): MDHEN, SYDVKM. The CDR3 is made up of 13 amino acids. The CDR3 loop reads CARSRDLQETQYF. Written as DNA, the CDR3 is TGTGCCCGCAGCCGGGACCTTCAAGAGACCCAGTACTTC.

This chain uses TRBV9 with TRBJ2-7; tentatively, D is TRBD1 or TRBD2 (7 bases each). V lost 4 bases to trimming and J lost 6 bases, with 20 bases between them. The CDR3 spans 15 residues. Germline lookup yields CDR1 SGDLS and CDR2 YYNGEE. The CDR3 sequence is CASSHRQGGRLEQYF. DNA for the CDR3: TGTGCCAGCAGCCACCGACAGGGAGGGCGACTCGAGCAGTACTTC.

The sample holds one count of this clonotype. The rearrangement uses TRBV6-4 and TRBJ2-3; D gene ambiguous. Trimming cost V 6 bases and J 4 bases, with 14 bases left between them. CDR1 and CDR2 from the germline V gene are MRHNA and SNTAGT. The CDR3 spans 14 residues. The CDR3 loop is CASRGPTPPDTQYF. The CDR3 DNA is TGTGCCAGCAGAGGACCGACCCCGCCAGATACGCAGTATTTT.

This clonotype was detected ten times or more. The chain couples TRBV28 to TRBJ2-7, with unresolved D. The germline gives CDR1 MDHEN, CDR2 SYDVKM. Trimming removed 2 bases at V and 4 bases at J, with 6 bases between. The CDR3 extends over 12 amino acids. CDR3 DNA: TGTGCCAGCAGTTTAGATTCTTACGAGCAGTACTTC. This sequence encodes CASSLDSYEQYF.

Points on this clonotype: The CDR3 does not close with the conserved phenylalanine or tryptophan, likely indicating a read error. The limits of the CDR3 on the DNA are not certain, so only TCRdb's listed CDR3 is given. The chain uses TRBV12-3 or TRBV12-4 and TRBJ1-1; the D segment call TRBD1 is taken from the table without a DNA check. The CDR3 extends over 14 residues, inclusive of both ends. This CDR3 is CASSLGGADTEVFL.

This clonotype was counted a few times. CDR3 loop: CASSQDRAGGAHEQFF. CDR3 coding DNA: TGCGCCAGCAGCCAAGATCGAGCGGGAGGGGCCCATGAGCAGTTCTTC. This chain uses TRBV4-3 with TRBJ2-1, with 10 nucleotides matching TRBD2. V was pared by 0 bases and J by 8 bases, with 7 bases of the junction left unmatched. From germline, CDR1 is LGHNA and CDR2 YSLEER. This CDR3 is 16 amino acids long.

This clonotype has a count of ten or more. The J gene is TRBJ1-4, the V gene TRBV28; a weak D match, TRBD1 (5 bases). The CDR3 sequence is 16 residues long. The V end was cut by 3 bases, the J end by 5 bases, with 16 bases between. Germline V gives CDR1 MDHEN, CDR2 SYDVKM. The CDR3 DNA is TGTGCCAGCAGTTTCCGCCCATGGGGGATGAATGAAAAACTGTTTTTT. Translated, it gives CASSFRPWGMNEKLFF.

Remarks on this clonotype: The germline gene is not matched at one end of the junction; a read error may be the cause. The chain links TRBV7-3 to TRBJ2-1; tentatively, D is TRBD1 (5 bases). CDR3 length: 14 amino acids. CDR1 and CDR2 (germline): SGHTA, FQGTGA. The CDR3 protein is CASGLKAGFDEQFF. CDR3 in DNA: TGTGCCAGCGGCTTAAAGGCAGGGTTCGATGAGCAGTTCTTC.

Regarding this clonotype: Because it lacks the conserved phenylalanine or tryptophan at the end, this CDR3 is likely a read error. The V gene is TRBV27, the J gene TRBJ2-1, with 8 bases matching TRBD2. Germline CDR1 MNHEY, CDR2 SMNVEV (reference sequence). The CDR3 sequence is 15 residues long. This chain's CDR3 is CASRPAAGAYKEQFL. CDR3 in DNA: TGTGCCAGCCGACCGGCAGCGGGAGCCTACAAAGAGCAGTTCCTC.

This clonotype was detected many times. This sequence joins TRBV28 and TRBJ2-3; D might be TRBD1 (6 bases). Germline assignment: CDR1 MDHEN and CDR2 SYDVKM. The CDR3 is 15 residues long. V lost 6 bases, J lost 10 bases, and 23 bases lay in between. The CDR3, as DNA: TGTGCCAGCAGCTGGACCGGGACACTTCCTCCCTCGCAGTATTTT. Translating gives CASSWTGTLPPSQYF.

This clonotype was seen many times. J is TRBJ2-5 and V is TRBV28; 8 bases align to TRBD2. From germline, CDR1 is MDHEN and CDR2 SYDVKM. Trimming took 4 bases from V and 5 from J; bases not matched to a gene: 9. This CDR3 is built from 15 residues. The DNA of the CDR3 is TGTGCCAGCAGTTCGCGAGCGGGAGTGTTTGAGACCCAGTACTTC. Residues: CASSSRAGVFETQYF.

The table lists this clonotype with many counts. The J gene is TRBJ2-3, the V gene TRBV6-4; TRBD2 might be the D (6 bases). CDR3 size: 14 residues. Germline V lookup: CDR1 MRHNA, CDR2 SNTAGT. Trimming cost V 8 bases and J 1 base, with 13 bases left between them. The CDR3 bases are TGTGCCAGCGAGACTAGTTCAGGCACAGATACGCAGTATTTT. This sequence encodes CASETSSGTDTQYF.